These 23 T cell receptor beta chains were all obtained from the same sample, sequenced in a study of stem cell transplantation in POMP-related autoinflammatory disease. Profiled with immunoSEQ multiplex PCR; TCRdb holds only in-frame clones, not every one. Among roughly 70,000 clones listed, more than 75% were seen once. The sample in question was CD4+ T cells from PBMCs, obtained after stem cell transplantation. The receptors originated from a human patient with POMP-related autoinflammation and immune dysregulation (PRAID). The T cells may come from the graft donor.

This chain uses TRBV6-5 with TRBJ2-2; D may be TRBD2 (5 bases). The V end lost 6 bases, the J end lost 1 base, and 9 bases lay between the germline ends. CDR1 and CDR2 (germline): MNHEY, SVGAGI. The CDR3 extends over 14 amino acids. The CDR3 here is CASRAAGNTGELFF. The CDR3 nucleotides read TGTGCCAGCAGGGCGGCGGGGAACACCGGGGAGCTGTTTTTT.

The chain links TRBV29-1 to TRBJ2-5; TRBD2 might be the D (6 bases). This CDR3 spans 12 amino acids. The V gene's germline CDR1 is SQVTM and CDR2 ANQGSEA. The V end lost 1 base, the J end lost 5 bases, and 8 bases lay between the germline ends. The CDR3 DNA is TGCAGCGTTGAAGCTCTAGCGGAGACCCAGTACTTC. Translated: CSVEALAETQYF. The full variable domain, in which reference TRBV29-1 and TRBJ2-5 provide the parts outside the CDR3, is SAVISQKPSRDICQRGTSLTIQCQVDSQVTMMFWYRQQPGQSLTLIATANQGSEATYESGFVIDKFPISRPNLTFSTLTVSNMSPEDSSIYLCSVEALAETQYFGPGTRLLVL.

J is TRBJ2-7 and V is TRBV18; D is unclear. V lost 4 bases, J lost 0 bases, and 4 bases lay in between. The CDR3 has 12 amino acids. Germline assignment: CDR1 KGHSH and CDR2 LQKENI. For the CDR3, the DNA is TGTGCCAGCTCACTGGACTCCTACGAGCAGTACGTC. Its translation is CASSLDSYEQYV.

The CDR3 reads CASSESRTSGGAFLDEQFF. The DNA of the CDR3 is TGTGCCAGCAGTGAAAGCAGAACTAGCGGGGGGGCCTTCTTGGATGAGCAGTTCTTC. The chain is built from TRBV2 and TRBJ2-1, with TRBD2 matching over 13 bases. This CDR3 contains 19 residues. The germline CDR1 and CDR2 sequences are SNHLY and FYNNEI. Germline trimming cut 2 bases from V and 8 bases from J; bases unmatched to any gene: 15.

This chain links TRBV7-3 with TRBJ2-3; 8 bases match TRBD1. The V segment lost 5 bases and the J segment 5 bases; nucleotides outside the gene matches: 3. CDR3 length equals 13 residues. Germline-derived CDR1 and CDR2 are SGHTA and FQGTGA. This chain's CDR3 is CASSLQGVDTQYF. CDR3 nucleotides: TGTGCCAGCAGCCTACAGGGGGTAGATACGCAGTATTTT.

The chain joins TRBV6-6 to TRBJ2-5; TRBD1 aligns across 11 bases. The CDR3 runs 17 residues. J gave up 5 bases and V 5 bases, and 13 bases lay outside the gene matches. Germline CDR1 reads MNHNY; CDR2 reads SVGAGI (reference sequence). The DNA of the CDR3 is TGTGCCAGCAGTCGCCTCTTAGGACAGGGGGCGCCGGAGACCCAGTACTTC. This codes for CASSRLLGQGAPETQYF.

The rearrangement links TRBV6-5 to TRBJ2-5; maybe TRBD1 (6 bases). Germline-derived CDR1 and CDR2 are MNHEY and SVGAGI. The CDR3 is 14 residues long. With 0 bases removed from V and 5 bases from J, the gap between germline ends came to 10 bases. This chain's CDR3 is CASSYSAGVETQYF. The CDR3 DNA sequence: TGTGCCAGCAGTTACTCGGCAGGGGTGGAGACCCAGTACTTC.

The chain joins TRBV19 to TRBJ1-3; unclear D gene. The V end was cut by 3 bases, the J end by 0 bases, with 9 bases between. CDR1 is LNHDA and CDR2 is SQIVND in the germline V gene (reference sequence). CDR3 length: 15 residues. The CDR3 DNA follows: TGTGCCAGTAGTATCGCCGGAACCTCTGGAAACACCATATATTTT. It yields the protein CASSIAGTSGNTIYF.

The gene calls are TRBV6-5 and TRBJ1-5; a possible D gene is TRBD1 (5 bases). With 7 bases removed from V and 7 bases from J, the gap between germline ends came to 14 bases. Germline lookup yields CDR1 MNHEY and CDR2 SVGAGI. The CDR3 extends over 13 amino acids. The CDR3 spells CASIRAGGQPQHF. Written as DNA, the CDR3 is TGTGCCAGCATAAGGGCGGGGGGACAGCCCCAGCATTTT.

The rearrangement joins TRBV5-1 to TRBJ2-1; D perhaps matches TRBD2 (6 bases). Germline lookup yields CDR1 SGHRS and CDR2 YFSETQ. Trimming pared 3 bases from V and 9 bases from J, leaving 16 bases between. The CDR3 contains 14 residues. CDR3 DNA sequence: TGCGCCAGCAGCTCGCCGCCGGTGGGGGGTGAGCAGTTCTTC. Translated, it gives CASSSPPVGGEQFF.

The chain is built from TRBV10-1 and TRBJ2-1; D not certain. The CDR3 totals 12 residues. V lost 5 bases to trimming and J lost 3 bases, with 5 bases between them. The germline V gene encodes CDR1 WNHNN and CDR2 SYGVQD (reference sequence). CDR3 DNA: TGCGCCAGCAGTTCGGACTACAATGAGCAGTTCTTC. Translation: CASSSDYNEQFF.

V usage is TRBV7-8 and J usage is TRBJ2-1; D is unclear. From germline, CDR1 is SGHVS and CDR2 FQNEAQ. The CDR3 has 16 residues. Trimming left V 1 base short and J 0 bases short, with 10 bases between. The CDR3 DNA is TGTGCCAGCAGCTTAGAATTAGCCAACTCCTACAATGAGCAGTTCTTC. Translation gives CASSLELANSYNEQFF.

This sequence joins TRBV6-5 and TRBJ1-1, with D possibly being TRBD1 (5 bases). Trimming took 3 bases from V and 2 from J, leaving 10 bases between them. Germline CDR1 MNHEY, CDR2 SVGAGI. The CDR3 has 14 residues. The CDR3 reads CASSYTDRNTEAFF. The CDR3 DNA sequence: TGTGCCAGCAGTTATACTGACAGAAACACTGAAGCTTTCTTT.

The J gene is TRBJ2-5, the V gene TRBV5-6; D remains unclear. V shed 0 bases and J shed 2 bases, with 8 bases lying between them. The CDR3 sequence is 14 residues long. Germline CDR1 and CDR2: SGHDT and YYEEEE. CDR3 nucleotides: TGTGCCAGCAGCTTGGTTGGGAATCAAGAGACCCAGTACTTC. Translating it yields CASSLVGNQETQYF.

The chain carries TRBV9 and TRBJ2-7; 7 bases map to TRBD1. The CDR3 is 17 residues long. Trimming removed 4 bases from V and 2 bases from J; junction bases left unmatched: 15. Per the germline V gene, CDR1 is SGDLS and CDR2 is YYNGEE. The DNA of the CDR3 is TGTGCCAGCAGCCCCTGGGTGGGGCAGGGGGTCACCTACGAGCAGTACTTC. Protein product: CASSPWVGQGVTYEQYF.

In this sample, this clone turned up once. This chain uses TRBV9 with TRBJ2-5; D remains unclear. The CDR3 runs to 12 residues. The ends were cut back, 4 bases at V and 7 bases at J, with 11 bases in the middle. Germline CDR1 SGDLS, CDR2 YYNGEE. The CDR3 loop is CASSPATGTQYF. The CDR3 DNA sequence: TGTGCCAGCAGCCCCGCAACGGGGACCCAGTACTTC.

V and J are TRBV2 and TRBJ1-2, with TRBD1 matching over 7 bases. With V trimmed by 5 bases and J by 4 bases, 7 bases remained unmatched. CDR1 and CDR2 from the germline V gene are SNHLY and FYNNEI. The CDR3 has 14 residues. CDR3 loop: CASSTTGFTYGYTF. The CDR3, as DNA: TGTGCCAGCAGTACGACAGGGTTTACCTATGGCTACACCTTC.

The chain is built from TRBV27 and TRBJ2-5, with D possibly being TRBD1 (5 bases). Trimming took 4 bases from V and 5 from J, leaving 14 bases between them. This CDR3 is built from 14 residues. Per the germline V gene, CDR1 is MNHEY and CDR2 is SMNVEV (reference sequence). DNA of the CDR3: TGTGCCAGCAGTTCCAGGGTGGGGCGGGAGACCCAGTACTTC. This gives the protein CASSSRVGRETQYF.

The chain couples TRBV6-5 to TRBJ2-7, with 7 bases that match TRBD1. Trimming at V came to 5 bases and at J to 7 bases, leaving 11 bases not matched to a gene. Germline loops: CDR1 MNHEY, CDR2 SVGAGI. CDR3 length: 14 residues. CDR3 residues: CASSPRDSLVEQYV. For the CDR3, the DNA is TGTGCCAGCAGTCCCCGGGACAGCTTAGTGGAGCAGTACGTC.

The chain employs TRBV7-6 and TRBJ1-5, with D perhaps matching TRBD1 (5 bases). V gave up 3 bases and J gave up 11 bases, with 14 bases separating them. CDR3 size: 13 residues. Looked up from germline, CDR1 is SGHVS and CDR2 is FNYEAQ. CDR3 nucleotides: TGTGCCAGCAGCTTGGGGGGGAGTTGGGCCCAGCATTTT. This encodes CASSLGGSWAQHF.

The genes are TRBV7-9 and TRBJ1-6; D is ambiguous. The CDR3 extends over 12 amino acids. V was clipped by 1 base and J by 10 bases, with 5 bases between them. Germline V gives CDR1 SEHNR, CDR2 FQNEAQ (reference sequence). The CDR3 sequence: CASSLGHSPLHF. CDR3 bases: TGTGCCAGCAGCTTAGGGCACTCACCCCTCCACTTT.

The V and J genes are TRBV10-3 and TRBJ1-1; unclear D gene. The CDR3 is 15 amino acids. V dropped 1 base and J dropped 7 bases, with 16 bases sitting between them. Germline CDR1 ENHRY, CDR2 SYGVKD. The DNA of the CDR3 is TGTGCCATCAGTGAGTTCGGGGTTTCAACGGGTGAAGCTTTCTTT. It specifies CAISEFGVSTGEAFF.

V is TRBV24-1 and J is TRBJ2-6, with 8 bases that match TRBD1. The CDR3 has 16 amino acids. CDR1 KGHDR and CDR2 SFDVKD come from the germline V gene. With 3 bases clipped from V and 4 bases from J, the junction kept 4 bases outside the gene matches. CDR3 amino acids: CATSDRTGTGANVLTF. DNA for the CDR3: TGTGCCACCAGTGATCGGACAGGGACAGGGGCCAACGTCCTGACTTTC.